These 19 T cell receptor beta chains were sequenced from one sample in a study of sequential checkpoint blockade in melanoma. Using immunoSEQ multiplex PCR, the repertoire was profiled, and TCRdb retains in-frame clones only, with some absent. The sample consists of about 4,900 clones, roughly 40% of them appearing once. The treatment denotes: randomized to nivolumab then ipilimumab (arm A) or the reverse (arm B). Specimen: tumor tissue (inferred from file names), collected from a patient given nivolumab and ipilimumab in sequence. The source of these receptors is a human donor with melanoma.

The V gene is TRBV6-8, the J gene TRBJ2-3; tentatively, D is TRBD2 (6 bases). Germline assignment: CDR1 MNHGY and CDR2 SAAAGT. Between the trimmed V and J ends, which lost 5 bases and 2 bases, there was a span of 17 bases. This CDR3 comprises 16 residues. The CDR3: CASSHLGLKLTDTQYF. The CDR3 DNA sequence: TGTGCCAGCAGTCACCTGGGACTCAAGCTCACAGATACGCAGTATTTT.

This clone was seen more than once but under ten times. The V gene is TRBV11-3, the J gene TRBJ2-3, with 7 bases fitting TRBD2. The CDR3 covers 14 residues. Trimming took 3 bases from V and 6 from J; bases not matched to a gene: 6. The germline gives CDR1 SGHNT, CDR2 YENEEA. The CDR3 loop is CASSFSSGWDTQYF. CDR3 DNA: TGTGCCAGCAGCTTTTCTAGCGGCTGGGATACGCAGTATTTT.

V usage is TRBV18 and J usage is TRBJ2-7, with 10 bases matching TRBD1. Germline lookup yields CDR1 KGHSH and CDR2 LQKENI. V lost 4 bases, J lost 4 bases, and 16 bases stayed unmatched. The CDR3 sequence is 18 residues long. The CDR3 DNA reads as TGTGCCAGCTCACTACGACGGACAGGGGGAGACTACGGGTACGAGCAGTACTTC. Translated: CASSLRRTGGDYGYEQYF.

The V gene is TRBV5-1, the J gene TRBJ2-3; 11 bases map to TRBD2. CDR1 is SGHRS, CDR2 YFSETQ, per germline. This CDR3 is 17 amino acids long. V gave up 2 bases and J gave up 0 bases; unmatched junction bases: 5. This chain's CDR3 is CASSLGLAGPSTDTQYF. DNA for the CDR3: TGCGCCAGCAGCTTAGGACTAGCGGGCCCTAGCACAGATACGCAGTATTTT.

This chain connects TRBV19 to TRBJ1-2; D may be TRBD1 (5 bases). The CDR3 extends over 16 amino acids. V lost 5 bases and J 4 bases, leaving 20 bases between the germline ends. Germline V gives CDR1 LNHDA, CDR2 SQIVND (reference sequence). CDR3 in amino acids: CASSAKGRDGSYGYTF. The CDR3 DNA is TGTGCCAGTAGTGCAAAAGGCAGGGACGGAAGCTATGGCTACACCTTC.

V is TRBV5-1 and J is TRBJ2-7; D not certain. This CDR3 has 14 amino acids. The germline gives CDR1 SGHRS, CDR2 YFSETQ. The V end was cut by 4 bases, the J end by 2 bases, with 13 bases between. CDR3 sequence reads: CASSEVDRTYEQYF. In DNA, the CDR3 is TGCGCCAGCAGCGAGGTCGACCGAACCTACGAGCAGTACTTC.

This clone has a handful of counts. V gene TRBV29-1 combines with J gene TRBJ2-7; 11 bases fit TRBD2. Germline-derived CDR1 and CDR2 are SQVTM and ANQGSEA. Trimming removed 7 bases from V and 0 bases from J; junction bases left unmatched: 5. The CDR3 runs 14 residues. The CDR3 nucleotides are TGCAGCGCCAGAACTAGCGGGAGCTCCTACGAGCAGTACTTC. It specifies CSARTSGSSYEQYF.

The chain joins TRBV19 to TRBJ1-1; possible D gene TRBD1, 5 bases. Germline CDR1 reads LNHDA; CDR2 reads SQIVND (reference sequence). CDR3 length: 13 residues. Trimming took 6 bases from V and 3 from J, leaving 11 bases between them. The CDR3 spells CASRPGRHTEAFF. CDR3 coding DNA: TGTGCCAGTAGACCAGGGAGGCACACTGAAGCTTTCTTT.

This clone was recorded a few times. V usage is TRBV11-3 and J usage is TRBJ2-1; TRBD2 might be the D (6 bases). Trimming took 3 bases from V and 2 from J, leaving 14 bases between them. CDR1 and CDR2 from the germline V gene are SGHNT and YENEEA. This CDR3 spans 16 amino acids. The CDR3 region is CASSLGLAATYNEQFF. The CDR3 DNA reads as TGTGCCAGCAGCTTGGGGTTAGCGGCGACCTACAATGAGCAGTTCTTC.

CDR3 DNA: TGTGCCAGCAAACTAGCCAGCTCCTACGAGCAGTACTTC. Its protein is CASKLASSYEQYF. This rearrangement joins TRBV6-8 to TRBJ2-7; tentatively, D is TRBD2 (6 bases). V gave up 7 bases and J gave up 0 bases, with 10 bases separating them. From germline, CDR1 is MNHGY and CDR2 SAAAGT. This CDR3 has 13 amino acids.

This chain's CDR3 is CASSIAGDSSGNTIYF. The CDR3 nucleotides are TGTGCCAGTAGTATAGCTGGGGACAGCTCTGGAAACACCATATATTTT. The rearrangement joins TRBV19 to TRBJ1-3, with 7 bases matching TRBD1. This CDR3 spans 16 amino acids. Germline V gives CDR1 LNHDA, CDR2 SQIVND (reference sequence). The trim removed 1 base at V and 0 bases at J, leaving 3 bases unmatched.

This clone has more than one count but fewer than ten. The chain combines TRBV11-3 with TRBJ1-1, with D possibly matching TRBD1 (6 bases). Trimming stripped 2 bases from V and 4 bases from J, with 14 bases between. CDR3 size: 15 residues. Per the germline V gene, CDR1 is SGHNT and CDR2 is YENEEA. Here the CDR3 reads CASSLTTGAGTEAFF. In DNA form, the CDR3 reads TGTGCCAGCAGCTTAACCACGGGGGCGGGCACTGAAGCTTTCTTT.

This clone was seen a few times. The chain has TRBV28 and TRBJ1-5; no firm D call. This CDR3 region has 13 residues. V lost 5 bases and J 0 bases, leaving 5 bases between the germline ends. CDR1 MDHEN and CDR2 SYDVKM come from the germline V gene. This CDR3 reads CASSPDSNQPQHF. In DNA form, the CDR3 reads TGTGCCAGCAGTCCTGATAGCAATCAGCCCCAGCATTTT.

By frequency in the sample, this clone is medium-sized. The rearrangement links TRBV6-8 to TRBJ1-3; D might be TRBD1 (5 bases). The CDR3 contains 14 residues. V was clipped by 8 bases and J by 0 bases, with 11 bases between them. Germline-derived CDR1 and CDR2 are MNHGY and SAAAGT. Written as DNA, the CDR3 is TGTGCCAGCGGGGGACGGTCCTCTGGAAACACCATATATTTT. Translated: CASGGRSSGNTIYF.

The rearrangement links TRBV30 to TRBJ2-1, with D perhaps TRBD2 (5 bases). The CDR3 runs 17 residues. The ends were cut back, 0 bases at V and 2 bases at J, with 17 bases in the middle. Germline V gene sequence: CDR1 GTSNPN, CDR2 SVGIG (reference sequence). In nucleotides, the CDR3 is TGTGCCTGGAGTGTACTTGAGACTACCGCCCCCTACAATGAGCAGTTCTTC. Its protein product is CAWSVLETTAPYNEQFF.

CDR3 nucleotides: TGTGCCAGCAGCTTTCAGGCCTTGAACACTGAAGCTTTCTTT. Translation: CASSFQALNTEAFF. The chain recombines TRBV11-3 with TRBJ1-1; no reliable D call. The CDR3 extends over 14 amino acids. CDR1 SGHNT and CDR2 YENEEA come from the germline V gene. Between the trimmed V and J ends, which lost 3 bases and 0 bases, there was a span of 8 bases.

The chain links TRBV30 to TRBJ1-2, with 8 bases that match TRBD1. The CDR3 has 13 amino acids. Looked up from germline, CDR1 is GTSNPN and CDR2 is SVGIG (reference sequence). With V trimmed by 4 bases and J by 7 bases, 8 bases remained unmatched. For the CDR3, the DNA is TGTGCCTGGAACCTCGACAGGGGAGGTGGCTACACCTTC. Its translation is CAWNLDRGGGYTF.

The rearrangement joins TRBV6-8 to TRBJ2-3; 11 bases line up with TRBD2. The CDR3 sequence is 14 residues long. Germline assignment: CDR1 MNHGY and CDR2 SAAAGT. The J segment lost 8 bases and the V segment lost 8 bases, leaving 9 bases of the junction unmatched. DNA of the CDR3: TGTGCCAGCGTTAGCGGGAGGGACCGAGCTACGCAGTATTTT. Translated, it gives CASVSGRDRATQYF.

This clone was observed a few times. This chain uses TRBV28 with TRBJ2-1, with 13 positions matching TRBD2. The CDR3 runs to 16 residues. The germline V gene encodes CDR1 MDHEN and CDR2 SYDVKM. V shed 6 bases, J shed 3 bases, and the junction held 5 bases outside the gene matches. The CDR3 nucleotides read TGTGCCAGCAGAAGACTAGCGGGAGGTAGCTACAATGAGCAGTTCTTC. Translation gives CASRRLAGGSYNEQFF.